This entry features one T cell receptor (beta chain) sequence. CDR3 size: 12 residues. Between the trimmed V and J ends, which lost 3 bases and 11 bases, there was a span of 10 bases. Germline CDR1 LNHDA, CDR2 SQIVND (reference sequence). Only in-frame clones appear in the TCRdb table, and some are missing; sequencing was by immunoSEQ multiplex PCR. This sample has tens of thousands of clones, with about 81% found just once. This sample is drawn from a study of blood T cell repertoires in COVID-19. Study as a whole: From the United States, Italy and Spain came samples of acute and convalescent COVID-19. T cells, B-cell-depleted T cells, or PBMCs supplied cDNA or gDNA.

The chain combines TRBV19 with TRBJ1-4; TRBD1 might be the D (5 bases). Sequenced input: peripheral blood. The receptor's source is a middle-aged man with acute or convalescent COVID-19. Written as DNA, the CDR3 is TGTGCCAGTAGTATTTCCAAGGGGAAACTGTTTTTT. Protein product: CASSISKGKLFF.